These T cell receptor beta chains were read from a single sample in a study of T-cell memory formation after mild COVID-19. TCRdb re-analysed the 5' RACE reads in MiXCR, keeping a single row per CDR3 protein. The table has 160,000 or so distinct CDR3 sequences, less than 40% seen once. Material: PBMCs or a T cell subset sorted from them (not recorded which). The receptors originated from an adult woman who had mild COVID-19 (a few samples of this study predate the infection). Cell type and time point are not known. CDR3s include the opening cysteine and the closing phenylalanine or tryptophan. Each record gives: CDR3 length, D gene, J gene, V gene, clone size, CDR3 DNA, CDR3 protein. A D gene is named only where the DNA matches it firmly. Size tells how often a clone was seen (once, few, many) or the class of an expanded clone, and some rows leave it out.

>13|TRBD1|TRBJ2-3|TRBV7-3|.
TGTGCCAGCAGCGAACAGGGGCCAGATACGCAGTATTTT
CASSEQGPDTQYF
>13|.|TRBJ2-3|TRBV20-1|few
TGCAGTGCCATCATCAGTTCGGACAGAAGAGCGTATTTT
CSAIISSDRRAYF
>18|.|TRBJ2-6|TRBV7-9|.
TGTGCCAGCAGCTTACCTCCCATCCAGCTCCCTGGGGCCAACGTCCTGACTTTC
CASSLPPIQLPGANVLTF
>14|TRBD2|TRBJ2-3|TRBV29-1|.
TGCAGCGTCGAGACTAGCGGAGCCTTAGATACGCAGTATTTT
CSVETSGALDTQYF
>14|.|TRBJ2-5|TRBV20-1|.
TGCAGTGCTAGGGGGTTCGAGGGACAAGAGACCCAGTACTTC
CSARGFEGQETQYF
>13|.|TRBJ2-5|TRBV18|few
TGTGCCAGCTCACCCGCCCGGCAAGAGACCCAGTACTTC
CASSPARQETQYF
>14|TRBD2|TRBJ2-3|TRBV7-6|.
TGTGCCAGCAGCTTACGAACTAGCGCAGATACGCAGTATTTT
CASSLRTSADTQYF
>14|TRBD2|TRBJ2-3|TRBV5-1|.
TGCGCCAGCAGCTTGGCTAGCGGAGGAGATACGCAGTATTTT
CASSLASGGDTQYF
>11|.|TRBJ2-3|TRBV20-1|.
TGCAGTGCTCCCCGGACAGATACGCAGTATTTT
CSAPRTDTQYF
>16|TRBD2|TRBJ2-7|TRBV7-9|.
TGTGCCAGCAGCCCGCTTCCAGCGGGGGGGCACTACGAGCAGTACTTC
CASSPLPAGGHYEQYF
>15|TRBD2|TRBJ2-7|TRBV2|.
TGTGCCAGCATACGGACTAGCGGGCTTTCCTACGAGCAGTACTTC
CASIRTSGLSYEQYF
>14|.|TRBJ2-3|TRBV7-3|.
TGTGCCAGCAGCCCCCTGGCGGGTACAGATACGCAGTATTTT
CASSPLAGTDTQYF
>13|TRBD2|TRBJ2-3|TRBV24-1|few
TGTGCCACCAGTGACAGGACTAGCGGTACGCAGTATTTT
CATSDRTSGTQYF
>15|.|TRBJ2-5|TRBV7-6|few
TGTGCCAGCAGCTTAGGAGGTGGCATCCAAGAGACCCAGTACTTC
CASSLGGGIQETQYF
>14|.|TRBJ2-5|TRBV24-1|.
TGTGCCACCAGTGAAACGCATGTCCGAGAGACCCAGTACTTC
CATSETHVRETQYF
>13|.|TRBJ1-1|TRBV24-1|.
TGTGCCACCAGTGGGCCGGGGATCACTGAAGCTTTCTTT
CATSGPGITEAFF
>16|.|TRBJ1-2|TRBV10-3|.
TGTGCCATCAGTGAGTCGAGCGGGGGAAGCCACTATGGCTACACCTTC
CAISESSGGSHYGYTF
>18|TRBD1|TRBJ2-3|TRBV3-1|.
TGTGCCAGCAGCCCGTTCAGATCCGGGACAGGCGAATCAGATACGCAGTATTTT
CASSPFRSGTGESDTQYF
>14|TRBD1|TRBJ2-7|TRBV20-1|.
TGCAGTGCTAGAGGCCCTGACAGGGGGTACGAGCAGTACTTC
CSARGPDRGYEQYF
>17|.|TRBJ2-4|TRBV5-5|.
TGTGCCAGCAGCTTGGTGCAGGGCAAGTTCCTCGAAAACATTCAGTACTTC
CASSLVQGKFLENIQYF
>14|.|TRBJ2-1|TRBV24-1|few
TGTGCCACCAGTGATCCGATAGCGCTCAATGAGCAGTTCTTC
CATSDPIALNEQFF
>18|TRBD2|TRBJ2-3|TRBV4-3|.
TGCGCCAGCAGCCAAGTTCTGGTCTCGGGAGGAATGGCAGATACGCAGTATTTT
CASSQVLVSGGMADTQYF
>12|TRBD2|TRBJ2-1|TRBV12-3/TRBV12-4|few
TGTGCCAGCGGGGATTTAGCGGGGGGGCGGTTCTTC
CASGDLAGGRFF
>13|.|TRBJ1-1|TRBV9|.
TGTGCCAGCACGATGGTCGGGGGCACTGAAGCTTTCTTT
CASTMVGGTEAFF
>14|.|TRBJ2-2|TRBV9|.
TGTGCCAGCAGCACCCCAGACGGAACCGGGGAGCTGTTTTTT
CASSTPDGTGELFF
>15|.|TRBJ1-1|TRBV7-9|.
TGTGCCAGCAGCCCCCGTGGAGGGGATCTTACTGAAGCTTTCTTT
CASSPRGGDLTEAFF
>14|.|TRBJ1-6|TRBV12-3/TRBV12-4|few
TGTGCCAGCAGTTTAGGGGGGGCTGGATCACCCCTCCACTTT
CASSLGGAGSPLHF
>14|TRBD1|TRBJ1-4|TRBV6-2/TRBV6-3|.
TGTGCCAGCGACAGGGGGCGCGGTAAAGAAAAACTGTTTTTT
CASDRGRGKEKLFF
>17|.|TRBJ2-3|TRBV4-1|few
TGCGCCAGCAGCCAAGGTTCTACTTCCGGACGCACAGATACGCAGTATTTT
CASSQGSTSGRTDTQYF
>15|.|TRBJ2-2|TRBV20-1|.
TGCAGTGCTAGAGGGGGGGCGCTGGACACCGGGGAGCTGTTTTTT
CSARGGALDTGELFF
>14|.|TRBJ1-3|TRBV18|.
TGTGCCAGCTCACCACAGAACTCTGGAAACACCATATATTTT
CASSPQNSGNTIYF
>16|TRBD1|TRBJ2-3|TRBV13|.
TGTGCCAGCAGCGGGGACAGGGGGCGCAAAGCAGATACGCAGTATTTT
CASSGDRGRKADTQYF
>14|.|TRBJ2-5|TRBV7-9|.
TGTGCCAGCAGCCCCCCGAGGTTGGCAGAGACCCAGTACTTC
CASSPPRLAETQYF
>15|TRBD2|TRBJ2-5|TRBV27|.
TGTGCCAGCAGTTTTGGGACTAGCGGGAGGGAGACCCAGTACTTC
CASSFGTSGRETQYF
>14|TRBD2|TRBJ2-3|TRBV10-3|few
TGTGCCATCAGTGAGTCGACTAGCGGGGATACGCAGTATTTT
CAISESTSGDTQYF
>14|TRBD1|TRBJ2-7|TRBV9|few
TGTGCCAGCAGCCGGACAGGTGGCTCCTACGAGCAGTACTTC
CASSRTGGSYEQYF
>15|.|TRBJ1-2|TRBV12-3/TRBV12-4|.
TGTGCCAGCAGTTCCTACGGAGTAACCCACTATGGCTACACCTTC
CASSSYGVTHYGYTF
>11|.|TRBJ2-1|TRBV12-3/TRBV12-4|.
TGTGCCAGCAATCTGGGCAATGAGCAGTTCTTC
CASNLGNEQFF
>13|TRBD2|TRBJ2-3|TRBV3-1|.
TGTGCCAGCAGCTCGCTAGCGGGGGGGCGGCCGTATTTT
CASSSLAGGRPYF
>16|.|TRBJ2-2|TRBV7-2|.
TGTGCCAGCAGCTTAGTCGCGGTCCTTAACACCGGGGAGCTGTTTTTT
CASSLVAVLNTGELFF
>14|TRBD1|TRBJ1-1|TRBV30|many
TGTGCCTGGAGCCCGGACAGGATGAACACTGAAGCTTTCTTT
CAWSPDRMNTEAFF
>13|.|TRBJ2-3|TRBV7-2|few
TGTGCCAGCGCCCCCCCGTACACAGATACGCAGTATTTT
CASAPPYTDTQYF
>12|TRBD1|TRBJ1-1|TRBV7-8|few
TGTGCCAGCAGCTTAGGGGACAGGGGAGCTTTCTTT
CASSLGDRGAFF
>15|TRBD1|TRBJ2-2|TRBV6-1|.
TGTGCCAGCAGCCCGACAGGGAAGAGTACCGGGGAGCTGTTTTTT
CASSPTGKSTGELFF
>16|TRBD1|TRBJ1-4|TRBV12-3/TRBV12-4|few
TGTGCCAGCAGAAGCGGGACAGGGGGCTCTAATGAAAAACTGTTTTTT
CASRSGTGGSNEKLFF
>14|.|TRBJ1-1|TRBV2|.
TGTGCCAGCAGTGAACGGTTTTCAGGCACTGAAGCTTTCTTT
CASSERFSGTEAFF
>18|.|TRBJ2-6|TRBV3-1|.
TGTGCCAGCAGCGGATTAAGGACTGACCTCTTTGGGGCCAACGTCCTGACTTTC
CASSGLRTDLFGANVLTF
>13|.|TRBJ1-2|TRBV18|.
TGTGCCAGCTCACCCGACGGGTCTTATGGCTACACCTTC
CASSPDGSYGYTF
>13|.|TRBJ1-2|TRBV12-3/TRBV12-4|few
TGTGCCAGCAGTCTCCAGGGGTTTAGTGGCTACACCTTC
CASSLQGFSGYTF
>14|.|TRBJ1-1|TRBV3-1|.
TGTGCCAGCAGCCCCCTCTTCAAGAACACTGAAGCTTTCTTT
CASSPLFKNTEAFF
>14|.|TRBJ2-7|TRBV5-5|few
TGTGCCAGCAGCTTGGGGACGATAGCCTACGAGCAGTACTTC
CASSLGTIAYEQYF
>15|.|TRBJ2-3|TRBV28|.
TGTGCCAGCAGTTTAGGGGGACAACCCACAGATACGCAGTATTTT
CASSLGGQPTDTQYF
>12|.|TRBJ1-5|TRBV29-1|.
TGCAGCGTTGAAGATGGGAATCAGCCCCAGCATTTT
CSVEDGNQPQHF
>18|.|TRBJ2-7|TRBV6-5|.
TGTGCCAGCAGTTCCACCCTTGGTGGGTCGGGGAGCTCCTACGAGCAGTACTTC
CASSSTLGGSGSSYEQYF
>14|TRBD1|TRBJ2-7|TRBV19|few
TGTGCCAGTAGTATGGACAGGGCCCACTACGAGCAGTACTTC
CASSMDRAHYEQYF